This TCR beta chain stems from a study of type 1 regulatory T cells. Regarding the study as a whole: Tr1 cells had a more restricted TCR repertoire than non-Tr1 cells.

The germline gives CDR1 SGHAT, CDR2 FQNNGV. The CDR3 is 13 residues long. V was shortened by 5 bases and J by 10 bases, with 12 bases between the two germline ends. This clonotype appeared once. The antigen is unknown. TCRdb used MiXCR to reprocess the reads, holding one entry per CDR3 protein. The sample records about 69,000 distinct CDR3 sequences, 20% to 25% being singletons. This TCR was sampled from a human donor in good health. Material for sequencing was cultured type 1 regulatory T (Tr1) cells, either the whole culture or a sorted fraction (not recorded which). V usage is TRBV11-2 and J usage is TRBJ1-6; weak D call: TRBD1 (5 bases). CDR3 DNA sequence: TGTGCCAGCAGCAAATCCAGGGACTCACCCCTCCACTTT. Its protein product is CASSKSRDSPLHF.